This TCR beta chain was recovered during a study of blood T cell repertoires in COVID-19 (dated by TCRdb to about 2020). Turning to the overall study: Collaborator samples came from the United States, Italy and Spain and covered acute and convalescent phases of COVID-19. The material from the prospective study consisted of cDNA or gDNA derived from T cells, B-cell-depleted T cells, or PBMCs. Subjects who had been exposed to COVID-19, were actively infected with it, or had recovered from it provided the deeply sampled blood TCRbeta repertoires that made up the dataset. The repertoires were made available in a free public database intended to serve as a resource for research on the immune response to SARS-CoV-2. The samples were drawn from two sources: the first 160 participants of the ongoing ImmuneRACE study, and 1,000 to 1,500 subjects contributed by 6 global collaborators. Sample metadata almost always included a de-identified subject ID, COVID-19 status, age in years and sex. Where available, HLA class I and class II types were taken from metadata supplied by the sample provider and were not determined by assay-based typing.

The germline V gene provides CDR1 SGDLS and CDR2 YYNGEE. Measured from the cysteine to the phenylalanine, the CDR3 is 16 residues long. Only the CDR3 DNA stays, 48 bases, in frame from base 1. From V the trimming removes 0 bases and from J it removes 2 bases, while the gene matches leave 7 bases of the junction unaccounted for. The immunoSEQ Assay, a bias-controlled multiplex PCR, was used to amplify TCRbeta CDR3 regions from genomic DNA. Per the authors' processing: Nucleated cell counts per sample were estimated from amplification of reference gene primers within the assay. Sequence reads were collapsed and filtered to measure the absolute abundance of every unique TCRbeta CDR3 rearrangement. For each sample, productive Simpson clonality was calculated as the square root of Simpson's diversity index across productive rearrangements. Imported from immuneACCESS, the table was reduced by TCRdb to in-frame sequences with V and J called. These copies leave out some clones; in studies compared against another copy, an unresolved V gene accounts for under half, and the cause of the remainder is not known. V and J calls and clone size are given by that table; D and trimming were obtained from the DNA. For this sample there are 200,000 to 300,000 clones; 84% appear just once. The ten largest account for 4.2% of the sample.

The collaborating institutions used their own protocols to collect whole blood in K2EDTA tubes. For TCRbeta analysis, collaborators shipped samples in one of three forms: frozen whole blood, isolated PBMCs, or DNA extracted from either of those sample types. The paper as a whole reports these results and caveats: How much clinical and demographic metadata was included differed by source and by participant, and the metadata was provided uncurated.

As to this clone: It has no known antigen specificity. Per-base qualities were not stored, and no clone one base away is much larger.

The receptor comes from a man in his 60s with acute or convalescent COVID-19. This chain joins TRBV9 to TRBJ2-7; 8 junctional bases match TRBD1. The sequenced sample was peripheral blood. The DNA reads as follows: TGTGCCAGCAGCGTAGGAGGGGACAGGAAGACCTACGAGCAGTACTTC. Its translation is CASSVGGDRKTYEQYF. Extended through the reference TRBV9 and TRBJ2-7 proteins, this CDR3 yields the full variable domain: DSGVTQTPKHLITATGQRVTLRCSPRSGDLSVYWYQQSLDQGLQFLIQYYNGEERAKGNILERFSAQQFPDLHSELNLSSLELGDSALYFCASSVGGDRKTYEQYFGPGTRLTVT.